This TCR beta chain was sequenced during a study of T cells expressing NK-cell markers. Study overall: It was from sorted CD3+CD56+NKG2C+, CD3+CD56+NKG2C- and CD3+CD56-NKG2C+ T cells that TCR beta repertoires came.

It was by 5'RACE template switching with UMIs that TCR beta cDNA was made. TCRdb re-called the 5' RACE reads; every CDR3 protein appears as one record, without DNA. The sample holds 300,000 or so distinct CDR3 sequences. From germline, CDR1 is SQVTM and CDR2 ANQGSEA. This CDR3 spans 15 amino acids. The chain has TRBV29-1 and TRBJ2-3; TCRdb names TRBD2, which stays unverified in the absence of DNA. The TCR was taken from a woman between 18 and 75 years old in good health. Material for sequencing was blood T cells: a sorted CD56 or NKG2C T cell subset, CD4+ or CD8+ T cells, or bulk PBMC T cells (not recorded which). The CDR3 loop reads CSVGTSGTSTDTQYF.